This T cell receptor (beta chain) was sequenced during a study of shared clonotypes between healthy human individuals. The study, taken as a whole, reports: Despite large depth, sorted-subset datasets appeared incompletely sequenced.

CDR1 is SGHTA and CDR2 is FQGNSA in the germline V gene. V lost 0 bases to trimming and J lost 0 bases; unmatched junction nucleotides: 4. The CDR3 sequence is 17 residues long. Method: immunoSEQ multiplex PCR; TCRdb's copy keeps in-frame clones and lacks some. The data show around 2,000,000 clones, 93% seen once. Naive CD8 cells lacked CD45RO, underwent positive selection for CCR7 and left out terminally differentiated effector memory CD45RA+ cells. This clone appeared a single time. Antigen unknown. This TCR came from a man aged 18 to 35 in good health. Some clones in this sample may be carry-over from other donors' samples. What was sequenced was naive CD8+ T cells from PBMCs. V usage is TRBV7-2 and J usage is TRBJ2-1, with 8 bases matching TRBD2. CDR3 DNA: TGTGCCAGCAGCTTAGCTCTAGCGGGTAGCTCCTACAATGAGCAGTTCTTC. As protein: CASSLALAGSSYNEQFF.